Here is one TCR beta chain with its context. The CDR3 runs to 15 residues. Per the authors' pipeline: Estimation of nucleated cell counts was performed using reference gene primer amplification. The data were produced by immunoSEQ multiplex PCR, yet TCRdb's version contains in-frame clones alone and is incomplete. That table furnishes V, J and clone size, whereas the DNA furnished D and trimming. The sample lists 270,000 or so clones, about nine tenths occurring once. This record belongs to a study of blood T cell repertoires in COVID-19. The chain combines TRBV21-1 with TRBJ2-1; the table's D call of TRBD2 was not tested on the DNA. TRBV21-1 is recorded as a pseudogene. The sample was PBMCs or T cells enriched from blood (not recorded which). This clonotype was sampled from a woman between 40 and 50 years old with acute COVID-19. The DNA of the CDR3 is TGTGCCAGCAGCTCTCCCCCCCGGGACTTACATGAGCAGTTCTTC. Translating it yields CASSSPPRDLHEQFF.